This TCR beta chain was sequenced during a study of a mutant IDH1 vaccine in newly diagnosed glioma. Study details: In some groups vaccination began 4-6 weeks post-radiotherapy; others received it with temozolomide. Treated patients had a mean age of roughly 44 years and a sex split that was roughly 60% male and 37.5% female. Beforehand, treatment had been radiotherapy, temozolomide, or both; the majority received both. General study findings and limits: Top peripheral T cell clonotype shifts appeared unrelated to pseudoprogression.

Time point described: week 47, end of study. Doses comprised 300 ug of mutant IDH1 20-mer peptide each, plus topical imiquimod. With respect to this clone: What it recognizes is unknown.

Clones were sequenced by immunoSEQ multiplex PCR, and TCRdb holds only the in-frame ones, with some missing. The sample shows tens of thousands of clones, roughly four fifths of them seen only once. The sequencing used PBMCs, collected from a glioma patient whose treatment included an IDH1 peptide vaccine. This TCR came from a man aged 25-40 years with glioma.

CDR3 in amino acids: CASSGGTNYGYTF. The CDR3 coding sequence is TGTGCCAGCAGCGGAGGGACTAACTATGGCTACACCTTC. The V gene is TRBV25-1, the J gene TRBJ1-2; the D is unclear. Trimming cost V 6 bases and J 0 bases, with 8 bases left between them. This CDR3 is 13 amino acids long. CDR1 is MGHDK, CDR2 SYGVNS, per germline.